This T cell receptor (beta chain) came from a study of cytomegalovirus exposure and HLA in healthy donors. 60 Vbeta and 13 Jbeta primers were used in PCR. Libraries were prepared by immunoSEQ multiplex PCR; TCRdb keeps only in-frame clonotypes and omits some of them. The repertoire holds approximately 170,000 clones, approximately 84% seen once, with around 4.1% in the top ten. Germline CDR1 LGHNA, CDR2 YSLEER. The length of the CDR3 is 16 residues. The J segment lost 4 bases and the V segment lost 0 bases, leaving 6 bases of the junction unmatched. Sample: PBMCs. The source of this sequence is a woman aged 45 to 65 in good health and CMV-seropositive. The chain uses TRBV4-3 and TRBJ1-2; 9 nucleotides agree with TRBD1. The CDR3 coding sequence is TGCGCCAGCAGCCAAGATGCACAGGGGGCAGCCTATGGCTACACCTTC. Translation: CASSQDAQGAAYGYTF.